These 15 T cell receptor beta chains share one sample of origin, sequenced in a study of T cell changes during pregnancy in multiple sclerosis. Some clones are missing from TCRdb's copy, which holds only in-frame ones; the method was immunoSEQ multiplex PCR. This sample yields 45,000 to 55,000 clones, of which roughly 90% are seen a single time; approximately 1.6% belongs to the top ten. Here the sequenced sample was peripheral blood, taken in the first trimester of pregnancy. The receptors originated from a female donor in good health, enrolled as a control in a pregnancy study.

A few counts support this clone. The gene calls are TRBV4-2 and TRBJ2-1; TRBD2 matches at 12 bases. Germline values: CDR1 LGHNA, CDR2 YNFKEQ. With 0 bases clipped from V and 8 bases from J, the junction kept 11 bases outside the gene matches. This CDR3 region has 18 residues. This CDR3 is CASSQDSGTSGFVDEQFF. In nucleotides, the CDR3 is TGTGCCAGCAGCCAAGATTCGGGGACTAGCGGGTTTGTCGATGAGCAGTTCTTC.

This chain links TRBV19 with TRBJ1-5; D is unresolved. The CDR3 has 14 residues. The germline V gene encodes CDR1 LNHDA and CDR2 SQIVND (reference sequence). The germline V and J ends were trimmed by 1 base and 3 bases, with 7 bases remaining between them. The CDR3 sequence is CASSIVGFNQPQHF. The CDR3 nucleotides are TGTGCCAGTAGTATAGTCGGGTTCAATCAGCCCCAGCATTTT.

CDR3 sequence (DNA): TGTGCCAGCAGCTTGGGCCCAGGTCAGCAGAACACTGAAGCTTTCTTT. Its protein is CASSLGPGQQNTEAFF. The chain combines TRBV5-5 with TRBJ1-1; D remains unclear. From germline, CDR1 is SGHKS and CDR2 YYEKEE (reference sequence). The CDR3 extends over 16 amino acids. V was pared by 0 bases and J by 1 base, with 13 bases between.

This clone was observed a single time. The chain uses TRBV11-2 and TRBJ2-5; TRBD1 might be the D (5 bases). V was shortened by 2 bases and J by 4 bases, with 11 bases between the two germline ends. Germline values: CDR1 SGHAT, CDR2 FQNNGV. This CDR3 is 14 amino acids long. CDR3 amino acids: CASSLPGLGETQYF. The CDR3 DNA is TGTGCCAGCAGCTTACCAGGGTTAGGAGAGACCCAGTACTTC.

The gene calls are TRBV7-9 and TRBJ2-3; a possible D gene is TRBD1 (5 bases). The CDR3 is made up of 14 amino acids. The V and J ends lost 5 bases and 1 base respectively, with 10 bases between them. Germline CDR1 reads SEHNR; CDR2 reads FQNEAQ (reference sequence). As DNA, the CDR3 is TGTGCCAGCAGCGTAGTACAGGGCACAGATACGCAGTATTTT. Its translation: CASSVVQGTDTQYF.

The CDR3 here is CASRNAGTGEELYGYTF. CDR3 coding DNA: TGCGCCAGCAGAAATGCCGGGACAGGGGAGGAGTTGTATGGCTACACCTTC. The rearrangement uses TRBV5-1 and TRBJ1-2; 10 bases are shared with TRBD1. Germline lookup yields CDR1 SGHRS and CDR2 YFSETQ. Losses at the gene ends were 5 bases for V and 5 bases for J; bases not matched to a gene: 15. This CDR3 comprises 17 residues.

This chain connects TRBV7-3 to TRBJ2-3, with D unclear. The CDR3 sequence is 14 residues long. Germline values: CDR1 SGHTA, CDR2 FQGTGA. Trimming left V 2 bases short and J 4 bases short, with 10 bases between. The CDR3 is CASSLGGGSDTQYF. For the CDR3, the DNA is TGTGCCAGCAGCTTAGGTGGCGGCTCAGATACGCAGTATTTT.

V and J are TRBV1 and TRBJ2-5; TRBD2 was called by the table and not checked on the DNA. TRBV1 is reported as a pseudogene. The CDR3 is made up of 20 amino acids. CDR3 coding DNA: TGCACCAGCAGCCAACGGAGAGATGGGGCGGGAGGGCAGGATGGGGAGACCCAGTACTTC. This encodes CTSSQRRDGAGGQDGETQYF.

This chain links TRBV10-3 with TRBJ2-7; D possibly corresponds to TRBD1 (6 bases). V lost 0 bases and J 0 bases, leaving 6 bases between the germline ends. The CDR3 extends over 14 amino acids. Looked up from germline, CDR1 is ENHRY and CDR2 is SYGVKD. CDR3 nucleotides: TGTGCCATCAGTGAGTCGGACAGCTCCTACGAGCAGTACTTC. As protein: CAISESDSSYEQYF.

The chain is built from TRBV18 and TRBJ1-1, with D unresolved. The germline V gene encodes CDR1 KGHSH and CDR2 LQKENI. Trimming removed 3 bases at V and 4 bases at J, with 12 bases between. The CDR3 length is 14 residues. Here the CDR3 reads CASSPVAETTEAFF. The CDR3 DNA is TGTGCCAGCTCACCGGTGGCGGAGACCACTGAAGCTTTCTTT.

The chain recombines TRBV19 with TRBJ2-7, with D unclear. The CDR3 totals 13 residues. V was shortened by 5 bases and J by 2 bases, with 10 bases between the two germline ends. Germline assignment: CDR1 LNHDA and CDR2 SQIVND (reference sequence). This CDR3 reads CASSPGGTYEQYF. The CDR3 coding sequence is TGTGCCAGTAGTCCCGGCGGCACCTACGAGCAGTACTTC.

The rearrangement links TRBV7-8 to TRBJ1-3; D gene ambiguous. V was cut by 8 bases and J by 0 bases, with 20 bases left in between. The CDR3 covers 17 residues. From germline, CDR1 is SGHVS and CDR2 FQNEAQ. In DNA, the CDR3 is TGTGCCAGCGAGCCGGGTGTCAGAGCTCACTCTGGAAACACCATATATTTT. This translates into CASEPGVRAHSGNTIYF.

The CDR3 region is CAWSFNNQPQHF. The CDR3 DNA follows: TGTGCCTGGAGTTTCAATAATCAGCCCCAGCATTTT. J is TRBJ1-5 and V is TRBV30; D remains unclear. This CDR3 has 12 residues. V was clipped by 2 bases and J by 4 bases, with 6 bases between them. CDR1 GTSNPN and CDR2 SVGIG come from the germline V gene (reference sequence). The full variable domain, its missing parts supplied by reference TRBV30 and TRBJ1-5, is SQTIHQWPATLVQPVGSPLSLECTVEGTSNPNLYWYRQAAGRGLQLLFYSVGIGQISSEVPQNLSASRPQDRQFILSSKKLLLSDSGFYLCAWSFNNQPQHFGDGTRLSIL.

On this clone: In the same sample, other DNA sequences code for this CDR3. The chain couples TRBV4-1 to TRBJ2-7, with TRBD2 identical over 7 bases. CDR1 and CDR2 (germline): MGHRA, YSYEKL. The CDR3 extends over 14 amino acids. The junction had 0 bases not matched to a gene; V was cut back by 1 base and J by 0 bases. In DNA form, the CDR3 reads TGCGCCAGCAGCCAAGCGGGAGGCTCCTACGAGCAGTACTTC. As protein: CASSQAGGSYEQYF.

This sequence joins TRBV21-1 and TRBJ1-1; the table gives TRBD1 as D, unverified against the DNA. TRBV21-1 is annotated as a pseudogene. The CDR3 extends over 17 amino acids. The CDR3 protein is CASSKVGRQALNTEAFF. DNA of the CDR3: TGTGCCAGCAGCAAAGTGGGGCGGCAGGCCCTGAACACTGAAGCTTTCTTT.